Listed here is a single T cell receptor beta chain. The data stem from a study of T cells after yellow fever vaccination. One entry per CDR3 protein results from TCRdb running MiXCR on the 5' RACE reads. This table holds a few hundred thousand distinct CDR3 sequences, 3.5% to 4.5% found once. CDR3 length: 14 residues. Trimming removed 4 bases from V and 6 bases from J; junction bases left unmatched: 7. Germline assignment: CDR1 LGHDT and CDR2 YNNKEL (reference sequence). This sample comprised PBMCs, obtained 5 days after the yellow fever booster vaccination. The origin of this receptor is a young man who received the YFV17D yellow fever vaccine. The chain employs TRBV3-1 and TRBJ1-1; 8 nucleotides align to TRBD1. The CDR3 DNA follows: TGTGCCAGCAGCCGATTCGACAGGGGCGCTGAAGCTTTCTTT. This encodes CASSRFDRGAEAFF.